Sequencing of this TCR beta chain was carried out in a study of blood T cell repertoires in COVID-19. This CDR3 spans 15 amino acids. J gave up 5 bases and V 5 bases, and 5 bases lay outside the gene matches. Germline V gives CDR1 LNHDA, CDR2 SQIVND (reference sequence). Assay used: immunoSEQ multiplex PCR; TCRdb lists only in-frame clones, some missing. The top ten clones hold under 8.5% of a sample with about 83,000 clones, 85% to 90% of them seen once. This clone was picked up one time. At the DNA level, this CDR3 is encoded by other sequences in the same sample as well. Sequencing was carried out using peripheral blood. This sequence joins TRBV19 and TRBJ1-6; TRBD1 agrees at 8 bases. The TCR comes from a man at least 80 years old with active or convalescent COVID-19. CDR3: CASSAGTGDNSPLHF. The DNA for the CDR3 is TGTGCCAGTAGTGCCGGGACAGGAGATAATTCACCCCTCCACTTT.